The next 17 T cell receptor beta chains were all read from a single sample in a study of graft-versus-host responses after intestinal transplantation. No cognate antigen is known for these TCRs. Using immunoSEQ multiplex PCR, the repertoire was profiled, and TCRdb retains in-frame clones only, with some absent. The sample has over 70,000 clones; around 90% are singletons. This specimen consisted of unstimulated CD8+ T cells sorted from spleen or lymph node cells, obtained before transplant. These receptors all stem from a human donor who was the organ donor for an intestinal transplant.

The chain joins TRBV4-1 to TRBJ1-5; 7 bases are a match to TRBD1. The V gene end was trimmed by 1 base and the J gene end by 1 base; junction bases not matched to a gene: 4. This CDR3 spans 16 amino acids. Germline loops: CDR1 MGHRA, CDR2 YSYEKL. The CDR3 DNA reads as TGCGCCAGCAGCCAAGGAGGGACAGTGAGCAATCAGCCCCAGCATTTT. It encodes CASSQGGTVSNQPQHF.

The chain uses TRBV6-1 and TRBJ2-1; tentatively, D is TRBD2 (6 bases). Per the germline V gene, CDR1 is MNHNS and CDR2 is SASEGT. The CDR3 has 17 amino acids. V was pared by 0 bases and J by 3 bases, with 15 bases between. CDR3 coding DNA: TGTGCCAGCAGTGAAGCATTATATGGGACTGTCTACAATGAGCAGTTCTTC. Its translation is CASSEALYGTVYNEQFF.

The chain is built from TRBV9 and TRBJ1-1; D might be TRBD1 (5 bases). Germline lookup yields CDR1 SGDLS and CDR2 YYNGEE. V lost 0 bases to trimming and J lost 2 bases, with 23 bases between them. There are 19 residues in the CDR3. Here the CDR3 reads CASSVADLGAGHTNTEAFF. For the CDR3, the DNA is TGTGCCAGCAGCGTAGCTGACTTAGGGGCCGGACATACTAACACTGAAGCTTTCTTT.

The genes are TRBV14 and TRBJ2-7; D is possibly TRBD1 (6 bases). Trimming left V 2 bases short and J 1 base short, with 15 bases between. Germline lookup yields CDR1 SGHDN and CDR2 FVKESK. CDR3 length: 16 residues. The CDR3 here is CASSQLAGTRSYEQYV. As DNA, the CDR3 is TGTGCCAGCAGCCAATTAGCCGGGACACGTTCCTACGAGCAGTACGTC.

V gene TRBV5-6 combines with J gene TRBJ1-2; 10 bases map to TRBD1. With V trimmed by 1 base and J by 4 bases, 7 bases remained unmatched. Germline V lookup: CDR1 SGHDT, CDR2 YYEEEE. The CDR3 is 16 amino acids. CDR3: CASSLRDRGWGYGYTF. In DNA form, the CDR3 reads TGTGCCAGCAGCTTGAGGGACAGGGGCTGGGGCTATGGCTACACCTTC.

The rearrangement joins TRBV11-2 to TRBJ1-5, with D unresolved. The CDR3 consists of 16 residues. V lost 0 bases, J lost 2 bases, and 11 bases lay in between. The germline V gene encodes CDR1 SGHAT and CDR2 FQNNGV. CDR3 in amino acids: CASSLETGSGNQPQHF. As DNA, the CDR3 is TGTGCCAGCAGCTTAGAAACGGGAAGTGGCAATCAGCCCCAGCATTTT. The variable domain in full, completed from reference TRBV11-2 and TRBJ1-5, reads EAGVAQSPRYKIIEKRQSVAFWCNPISGHATLYWYQQILGQGPKLLIQFQNNGVVDDSQLPKDRFSAERLKGVDSTLKIQPAKLEDSAVYLCASSLETGSGNQPQHFGDGTRLSIL.

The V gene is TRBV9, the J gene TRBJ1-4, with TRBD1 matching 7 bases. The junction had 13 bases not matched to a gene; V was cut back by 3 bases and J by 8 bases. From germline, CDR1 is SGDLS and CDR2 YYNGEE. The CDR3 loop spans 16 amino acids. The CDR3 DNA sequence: TGTGCCAGCAGCGCCGACACAGGGGCTGGGGGGGAAAAACTGTTTTTT. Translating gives CASSADTGAGGEKLFF. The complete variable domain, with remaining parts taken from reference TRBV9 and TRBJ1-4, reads DSGVTQTPKHLITATGQRVTLRCSPRSGDLSVYWYQQSLDQGLQFLIQYYNGEERAKGNILERFSAQQFPDLHSELNLSSLELGDSALYFCASSADTGAGGEKLFFGSGTQLSVL.

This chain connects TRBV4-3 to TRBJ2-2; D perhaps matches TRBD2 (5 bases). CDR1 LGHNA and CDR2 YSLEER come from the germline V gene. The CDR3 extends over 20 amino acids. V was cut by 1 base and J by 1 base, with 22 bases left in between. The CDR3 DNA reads TGCGCCAGCAGCCAAGGGGGTGGGAGCCCAACCAAAATGAACACCGGGGAGCTGTTTTTT. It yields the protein CASSQGGGSPTKMNTGELFF.

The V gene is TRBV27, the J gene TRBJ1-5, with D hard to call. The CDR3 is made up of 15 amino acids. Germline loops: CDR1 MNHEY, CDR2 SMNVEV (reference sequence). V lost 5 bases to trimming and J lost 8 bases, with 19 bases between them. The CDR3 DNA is TGTGCCAGCAGTCCCGGTGAGTTGCCGGTTGAGCCCCAGCATTTT. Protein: CASSPGELPVEPQHF.

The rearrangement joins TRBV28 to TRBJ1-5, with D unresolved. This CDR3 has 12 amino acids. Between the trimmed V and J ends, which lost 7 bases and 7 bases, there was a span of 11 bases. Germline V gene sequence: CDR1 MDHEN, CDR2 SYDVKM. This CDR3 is CASTMGEQPQHF. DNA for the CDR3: TGTGCCAGCACGATGGGCGAACAGCCCCAGCATTTT.

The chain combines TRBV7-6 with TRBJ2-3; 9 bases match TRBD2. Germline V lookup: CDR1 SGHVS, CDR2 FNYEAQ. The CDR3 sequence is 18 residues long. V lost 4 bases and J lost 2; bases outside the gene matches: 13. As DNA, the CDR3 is TGTGCCAGCAGCTGGGGGAAAAGAGCGGGGGGAAACACAGATACGCAGTATTTT. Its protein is CASSWGKRAGGNTDTQYF.

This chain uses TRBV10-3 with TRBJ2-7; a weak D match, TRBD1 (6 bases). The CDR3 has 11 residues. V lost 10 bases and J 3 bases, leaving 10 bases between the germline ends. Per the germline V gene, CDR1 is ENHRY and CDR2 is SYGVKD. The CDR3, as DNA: TGTGCCACCCAACAGGGCTACGAGCAGTACGTC. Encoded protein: CATQQGYEQYV.

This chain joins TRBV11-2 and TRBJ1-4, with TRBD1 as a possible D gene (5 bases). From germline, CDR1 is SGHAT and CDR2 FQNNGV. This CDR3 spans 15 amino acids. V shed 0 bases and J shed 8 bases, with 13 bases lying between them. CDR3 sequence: CASSLEGGGREKLFF. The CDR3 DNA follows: TGTGCCAGCAGCTTAGAGGGGGGGGGACGAGAAAAACTGTTTTTT.

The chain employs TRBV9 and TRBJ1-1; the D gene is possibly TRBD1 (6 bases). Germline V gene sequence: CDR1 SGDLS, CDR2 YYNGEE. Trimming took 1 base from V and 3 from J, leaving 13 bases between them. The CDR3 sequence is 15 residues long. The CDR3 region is CASSVSGGLYTEAFF. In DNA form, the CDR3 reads TGTGCCAGCAGCGTATCGGGGGGGCTGTACACTGAAGCTTTCTTT. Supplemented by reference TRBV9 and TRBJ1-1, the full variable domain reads DSGVTQTPKHLITATGQRVTLRCSPRSGDLSVYWYQQSLDQGLQFLIQYYNGEERAKGNILERFSAQQFPDLHSELNLSSLELGDSALYFCASSVSGGLYTEAFFGQGTRLTVV.

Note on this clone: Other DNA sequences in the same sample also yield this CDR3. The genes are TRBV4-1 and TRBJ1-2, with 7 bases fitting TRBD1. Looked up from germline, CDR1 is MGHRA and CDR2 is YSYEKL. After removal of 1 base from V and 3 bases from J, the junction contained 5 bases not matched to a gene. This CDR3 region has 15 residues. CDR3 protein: CASSQGEQGYYGYTF. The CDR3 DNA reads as TGCGCCAGCAGCCAAGGAGAACAGGGGTACTATGGCTACACCTTC.

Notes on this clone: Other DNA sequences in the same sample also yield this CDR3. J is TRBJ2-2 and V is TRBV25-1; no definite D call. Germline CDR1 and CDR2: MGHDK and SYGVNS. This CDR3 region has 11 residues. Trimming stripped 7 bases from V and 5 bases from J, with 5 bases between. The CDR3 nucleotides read TGTGCCAGCACGGTTACCGGGGAGCTGTTTTTT. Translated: CASTVTGELFF.

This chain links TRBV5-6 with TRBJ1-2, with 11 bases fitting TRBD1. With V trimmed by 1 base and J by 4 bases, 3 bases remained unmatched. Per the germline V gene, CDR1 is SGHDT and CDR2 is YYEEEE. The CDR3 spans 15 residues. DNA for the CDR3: TGTGCCAGCAGCTTGTGGGACAGGGGGAGCTATGGCTACACCTTC. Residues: CASSLWDRGSYGYTF. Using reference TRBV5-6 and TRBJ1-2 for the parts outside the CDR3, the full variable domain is DAGVTQSPTHLIKTRGQQVTLRCSPKSGHDTVSWYQQALGQGPQFIFQYYEEEERQRGNFPDRFSGHQFPNYSSELNVNALLLGDSALYLCASSLWDRGSYGYTFGSGTRLTVV.